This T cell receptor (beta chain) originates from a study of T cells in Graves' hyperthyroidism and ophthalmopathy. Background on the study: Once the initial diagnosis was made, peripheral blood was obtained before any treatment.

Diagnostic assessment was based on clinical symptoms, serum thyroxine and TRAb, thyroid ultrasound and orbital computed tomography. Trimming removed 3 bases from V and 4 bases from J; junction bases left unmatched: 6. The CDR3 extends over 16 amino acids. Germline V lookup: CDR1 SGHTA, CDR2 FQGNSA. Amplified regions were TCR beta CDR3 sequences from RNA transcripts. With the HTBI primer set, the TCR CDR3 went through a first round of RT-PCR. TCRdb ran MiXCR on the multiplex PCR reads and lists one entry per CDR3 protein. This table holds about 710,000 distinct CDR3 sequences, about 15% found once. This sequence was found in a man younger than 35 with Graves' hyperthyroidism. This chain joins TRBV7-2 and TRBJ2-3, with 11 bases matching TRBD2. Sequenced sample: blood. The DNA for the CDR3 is TGTGCCAGCAGCTTTCAGGGACTAGCGGCCGCAGATACGCAGTATTTT. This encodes CASSFQGLAAADTQYF.